A selection of T cell receptor beta chains follows, all from one sample in a study of CXCR3-negative and CXCR3-positive naive CD8 T cells. TCRdb reworked the 5' RACE reads into one entry per CDR3 protein, no DNA. The sample data list over 70,000 distinct CDR3 sequences. The sequencing sample was made of naive CXCR3+ CD8+ T cells from blood. Receptor source: a human donor in good health. Some clones in this sample may be carry-over from other donors' samples. Each CDR3 is given with its conserved first and last residue.

V gene,J gene,CDR3 protein
TRBV28,TRBJ2-7,CASSPGSGLSYEQYF
TRBV15,TRBJ2-5,CATSRGTGSETQYF
TRBV28,TRBJ2-1,CASSLGLAGVEANEQFF
TRBV7-8,TRBJ2-7,CASSLGPGTVSSYEQYF
TRBV7-2,TRBJ2-7,CASSQAAFTYEQYF
TRBV6-2/TRBV6-3,TRBJ2-7,CASSEIRDSSYEQYF
TRBV28,TRBJ1-5,CASSLPSGSSNQPQHF
TRBV28,TRBJ1-4,CASSLTHATNEKLFF
TRBV10-3,TRBJ1-6,CAIKSGGLNSPLHF
TRBV7-3,TRBJ2-3,CASSFDTTDTQYF
TRBV28,TRBJ1-1,CASSLSGTEAFF
TRBV3-1,TRBJ2-3,CASSQDPTGTDTQYF
TRBV29-1,TRBJ2-2,CSVDSAVELFF
TRBV7-8,TRBJ2-7,CTSSFFYYNTYEQYF
TRBV12-3/TRBV12-4,TRBJ2-5,CASSPDSRGFQETQYF
TRBV19,TRBJ1-1,CASSILGDFAEAFF
TRBV24-1,TRBJ2-3,CATSDLAESTDTQYF
TRBV7-9,TRBJ1-5,CASSPIIPGGQPQHF
TRBV4-2,TRBJ2-2,CASTARAGQTGELFF
TRBV5-6,TRBJ2-1,CASSLERVGEQFF
TRBV15,TRBJ1-1,CATSREGGQGSTEAFF
TRBV6-5,TRBJ2-7,CASSTLSYEQYF
TRBV19,TRBJ2-1,CASSMDYSEQFF
TRBV11-3,TRBJ2-7,CASSRGRDEQYF
TRBV6-4,TRBJ2-1,CASSLLAFSYNEQFF
TRBV5-1,TRBJ2-1,CASSFRDRVTDEQFF
TRBV5-4,TRBJ2-1,CASSLTSEQFF
TRBV7-2,TRBJ2-1,CASSFTGRYNEQFF
TRBV12-3/TRBV12-4,TRBJ1-1,CASSRTTDGAFF
TRBV4-1,TRBJ2-7,CASSQNRDEQYF
TRBV15,TRBJ2-2,CATSSRRITGELFF
TRBV28,TRBJ2-7,CASSQGQDSYEQYF
TRBV28,TRBJ2-7,CASSLGGGGYEQYF
TRBV27,TRBJ1-2,CASSPRLNYGYTF
TRBV23-1,TRBJ2-7,CASSLPQLAGPYEQYF
TRBV6-2/TRBV6-3,TRBJ2-7,CASSLAGDLSYEQYF
TRBV20-1,TRBJ2-7,CSARDPSGDPYEQYF
TRBV3-1,TRBJ2-7,CASSLGLAGYEQYF
TRBV2,TRBJ2-5,CASSDEGANLLQETQYF
TRBV6-5,TRBJ2-1,CASRPGKGEQFF
TRBV4-1,TRBJ2-3,CASSQEDRADTQYF
TRBV14,TRBJ1-1,CASSPLQEPPGIF
TRBV7-2,TRBJ2-6,CASGTFQPRSGANVLTF
TRBV9,TRBJ1-2,CASSEGLPYGYTF
TRBV12-3/TRBV12-4,TRBJ2-7,CASAADYEQYF
TRBV5-5,TRBJ2-1,CASSLAFGEQFF
TRBV4-2,TRBJ2-7,CASSQEYRSGGYEQYF
TRBV20-1,TRBJ2-7,CSARAGSFYEQYF
TRBV28,TRBJ1-1,CASSPGRYTEAFF
TRBV7-9,TRBJ2-2,CASSSIGLAGIRELFF
TRBV29-1,TRBJ1-2,CSVEGRDGHGYTF
TRBV5-1,TRBJ1-5,CASSPQGGQPQHF
TRBV7-9,TRBJ2-7,CASTLEKGALYEQYF
TRBV27,TRBJ2-7,CASSTGQFRYEQYF